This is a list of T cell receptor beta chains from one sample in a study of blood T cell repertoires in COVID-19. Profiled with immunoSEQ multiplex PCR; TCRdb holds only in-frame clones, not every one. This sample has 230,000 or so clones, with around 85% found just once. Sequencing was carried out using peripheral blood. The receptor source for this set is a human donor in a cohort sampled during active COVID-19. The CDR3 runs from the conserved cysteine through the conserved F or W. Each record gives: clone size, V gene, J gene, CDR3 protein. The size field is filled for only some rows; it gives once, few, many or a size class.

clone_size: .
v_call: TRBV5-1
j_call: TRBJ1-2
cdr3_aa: CASSLWNTGANYGYTF

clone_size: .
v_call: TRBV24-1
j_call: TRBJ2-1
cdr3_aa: CATSDPGLGWGNEQFF

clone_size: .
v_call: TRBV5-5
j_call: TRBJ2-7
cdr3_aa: CASSFSQGLFYEQYF

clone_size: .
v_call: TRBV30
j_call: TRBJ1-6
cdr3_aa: CAWRVRRSNSPLHF

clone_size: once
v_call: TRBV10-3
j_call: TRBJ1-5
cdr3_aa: CAISGEAVNQPQHF

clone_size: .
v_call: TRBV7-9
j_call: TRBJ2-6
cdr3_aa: CASTLRGDGANVLTF

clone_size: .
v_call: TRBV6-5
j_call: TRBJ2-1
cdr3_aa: CASRSHGSSNEQFF

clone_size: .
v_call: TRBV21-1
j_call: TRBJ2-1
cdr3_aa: CASKGASDGDEQFF

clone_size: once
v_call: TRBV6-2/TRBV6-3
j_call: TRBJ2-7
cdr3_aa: CASSYRLAGVYEQYF

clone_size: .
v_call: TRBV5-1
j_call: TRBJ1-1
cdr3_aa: CASSYRENTEAFF

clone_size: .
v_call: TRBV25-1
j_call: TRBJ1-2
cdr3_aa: CASSAHTGTADGYTF

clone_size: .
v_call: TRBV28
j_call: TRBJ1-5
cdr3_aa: CASSPSRQGARQPQHF

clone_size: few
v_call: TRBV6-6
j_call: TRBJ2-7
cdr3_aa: CAITSGTPYEQYF

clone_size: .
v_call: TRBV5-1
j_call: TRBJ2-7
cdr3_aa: CASSATGTSGLKQYF

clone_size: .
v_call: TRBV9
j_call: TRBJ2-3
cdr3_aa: CASSAASTDTQYF

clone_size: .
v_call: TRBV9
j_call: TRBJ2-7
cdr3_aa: CASSAQGARGYEQYF

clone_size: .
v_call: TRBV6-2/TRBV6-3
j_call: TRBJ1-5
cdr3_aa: CASSRTGTGFRTQHF

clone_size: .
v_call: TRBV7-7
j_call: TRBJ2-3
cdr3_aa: CASSPAGGGTDTQYF